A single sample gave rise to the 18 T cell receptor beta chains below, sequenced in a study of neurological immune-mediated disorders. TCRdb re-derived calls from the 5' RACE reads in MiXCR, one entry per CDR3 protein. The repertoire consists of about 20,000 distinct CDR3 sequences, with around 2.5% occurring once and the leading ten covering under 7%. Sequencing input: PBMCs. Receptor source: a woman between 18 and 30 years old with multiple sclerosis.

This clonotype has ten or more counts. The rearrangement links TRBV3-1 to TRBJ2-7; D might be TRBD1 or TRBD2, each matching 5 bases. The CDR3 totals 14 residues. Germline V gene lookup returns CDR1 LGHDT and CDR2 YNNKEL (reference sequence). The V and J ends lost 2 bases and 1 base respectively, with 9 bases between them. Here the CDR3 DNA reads TGTGCCAGCAGCCAAAGAGGGGCATCCTACGAGCAGTACTTC. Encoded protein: CASSQRGASYEQYF.

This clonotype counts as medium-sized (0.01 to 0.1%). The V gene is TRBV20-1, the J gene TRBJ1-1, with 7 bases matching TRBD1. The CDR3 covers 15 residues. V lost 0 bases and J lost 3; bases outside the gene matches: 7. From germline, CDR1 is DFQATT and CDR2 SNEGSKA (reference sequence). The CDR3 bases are TGCAGTGCTAGAGATCCTGCCAGGGGGGACACTGAAGCTTTCTTT. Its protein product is CSARDPARGDTEAFF.

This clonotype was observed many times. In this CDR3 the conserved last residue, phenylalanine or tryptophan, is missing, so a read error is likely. The CDR3 protein is CASSLPWQETQYC. CDR3 in DNA: TGCGCCAGCAGCTTACCGTGGCAAGAGACCCAGTACTGC. The chain recombines TRBV5-1 with TRBJ2-5; D not resolved. V lost 2 bases, J lost 2 bases, and 7 bases lay in between. This CDR3 has 13 residues. Germline assignment: CDR1 SGHRS and CDR2 YFSETQ.

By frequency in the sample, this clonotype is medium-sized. The chain's CDR3 is CASSLWSASTDTQYF. CDR3 coding DNA: TGTGCCAGCAGTTTATGGTCTGCTAGCACAGATACGCAGTATTTT. The rearrangement joins TRBV28 to TRBJ2-3; no definite D call. Trimming left V 0 bases short and J 0 bases short, with 7 bases between. Germline V gives CDR1 MDHEN, CDR2 SYDVKM. The CDR3 has 15 amino acids. The variable domain in full, completed from reference TRBV28 and TRBJ2-3, reads DVKVTQSSRYLVKRTGEKVFLECVQDMDHENMFWYRQDPGLGLRLIYFSYDVKMKEKGDIPEGYSVSREKKERFSLILESASTNQTSMYLCASSLWSASTDTQYFGPGTRLTVL.

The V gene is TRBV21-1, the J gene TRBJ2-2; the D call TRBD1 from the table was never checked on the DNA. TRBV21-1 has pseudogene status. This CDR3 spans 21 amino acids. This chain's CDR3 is CASSKARRDRGEYTNTGELFF. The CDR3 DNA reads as TGTGCCAGCAGCAAAGCTCGGAGGGACAGGGGCGAATATACGAACACCGGGGAGCTGTTTTTT.

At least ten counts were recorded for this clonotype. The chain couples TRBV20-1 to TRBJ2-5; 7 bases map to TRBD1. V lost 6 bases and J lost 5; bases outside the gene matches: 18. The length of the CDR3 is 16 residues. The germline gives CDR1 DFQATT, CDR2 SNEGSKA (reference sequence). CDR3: CSATGIRQGIVETQYF. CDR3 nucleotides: TGCAGTGCCACGGGCATCCGACAGGGCATTGTGGAGACCCAGTACTTC.

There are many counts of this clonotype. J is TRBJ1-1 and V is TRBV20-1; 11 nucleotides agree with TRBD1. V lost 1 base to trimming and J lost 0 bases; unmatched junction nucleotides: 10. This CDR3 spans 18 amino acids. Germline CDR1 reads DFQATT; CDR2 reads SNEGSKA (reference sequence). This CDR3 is CSARGWTGGGRVNTEAFF. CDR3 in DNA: TGCAGTGCTAGAGGTTGGACAGGGGGCGGTCGAGTGAACACTGAAGCTTTCTTT.

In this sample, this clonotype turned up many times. The CDR3 region is CSASRLAGNEQFF. The DNA of the CDR3 is TGCAGTGCTTCCAGACTAGCGGGCAATGAGCAGTTCTTC. The chain recombines TRBV20-1 with TRBJ2-1, with 10 bases matching TRBD2. The CDR3 totals 13 residues. Germline CDR1 is DFQATT and CDR2 is SNEGSKA (reference sequence). Trimming cost V 5 bases and J 6 bases; bases outside gene matches: 4.

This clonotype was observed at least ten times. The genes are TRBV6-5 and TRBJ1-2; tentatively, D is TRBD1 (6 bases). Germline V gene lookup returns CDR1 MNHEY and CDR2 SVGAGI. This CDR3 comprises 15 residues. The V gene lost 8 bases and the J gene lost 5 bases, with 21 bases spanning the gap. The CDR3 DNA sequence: TGTGCCAGCCTCCAAACAAGCTTGGGGGCGTATGGCTACACCTTC. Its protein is CASLQTSLGAYGYTF.

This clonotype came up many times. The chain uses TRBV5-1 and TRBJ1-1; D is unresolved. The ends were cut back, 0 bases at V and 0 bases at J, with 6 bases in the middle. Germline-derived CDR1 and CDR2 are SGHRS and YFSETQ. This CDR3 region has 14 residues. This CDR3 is CASSLGTVNTEAFF. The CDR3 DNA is TGCGCCAGCAGCTTGGGGACGGTGAACACTGAAGCTTTCTTT.

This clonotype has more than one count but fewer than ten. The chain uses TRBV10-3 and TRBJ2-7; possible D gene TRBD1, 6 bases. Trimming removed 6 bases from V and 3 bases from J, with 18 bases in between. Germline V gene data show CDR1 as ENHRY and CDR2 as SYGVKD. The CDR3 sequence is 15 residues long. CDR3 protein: CAIREEQGANYEQYV. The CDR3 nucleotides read TGTGCCATCAGGGAAGAACAGGGAGCAAACTACGAGCAGTACGTC.

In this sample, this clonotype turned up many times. The CDR3 is CASNSGNEQFF. The CDR3 region has the DNA TGTGCCAGCAACAGTGGCAATGAGCAGTTCTTC. The chain recombines TRBV10-3 with TRBJ2-1; D remains unclear. CDR3 length: 11 residues. The germline V and J ends were trimmed by 10 bases and 6 bases, with 10 bases remaining between them. The germline V gene encodes CDR1 ENHRY and CDR2 SYGVKD.

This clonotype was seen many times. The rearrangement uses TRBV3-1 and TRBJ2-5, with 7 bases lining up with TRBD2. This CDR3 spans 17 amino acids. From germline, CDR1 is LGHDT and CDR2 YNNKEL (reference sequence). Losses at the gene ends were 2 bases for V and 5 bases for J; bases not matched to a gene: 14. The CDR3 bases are TGTGCCAGCAGCCAAAATGTACTCCCGGGGAGGGCGGAGACCCAGTACTTC. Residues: CASSQNVLPGRAETQYF.

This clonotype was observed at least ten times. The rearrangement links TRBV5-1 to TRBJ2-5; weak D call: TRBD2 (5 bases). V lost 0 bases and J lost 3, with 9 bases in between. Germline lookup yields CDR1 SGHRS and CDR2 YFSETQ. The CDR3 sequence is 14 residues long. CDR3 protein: CASSLVPGKETQYF. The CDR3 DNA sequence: TGCGCCAGCAGCTTGGTGCCGGGGAAAGAGACCCAGTACTTC.

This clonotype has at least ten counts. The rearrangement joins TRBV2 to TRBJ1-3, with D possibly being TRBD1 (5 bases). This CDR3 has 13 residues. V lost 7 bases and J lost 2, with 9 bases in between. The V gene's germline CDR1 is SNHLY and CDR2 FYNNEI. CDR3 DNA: TGTGCCAGCAAAGGCAGGGCTGGAAACACCATATATTTT. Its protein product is CASKGRAGNTIYF.

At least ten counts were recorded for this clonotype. CDR3 nucleotide sequence: TGTGCCAGCAGCTTGCAAGGGACGGGGAACACTGAAGCTTTCTTT. As protein: CASSLQGTGNTEAFF. The rearrangement links TRBV5-5 to TRBJ1-1, with D possibly matching TRBD1 (5 bases). This CDR3 has 15 residues. Looked up from germline, CDR1 is SGHKS and CDR2 is YYEKEE (reference sequence). V was shortened by 1 base and J by 1 base, with 11 bases between the two germline ends. The variable domain in full, with the rest retrieved from reference TRBV5-5 and TRBJ1-1, is DAGVTQSPTHLIKTRGQQVTLRCSPISGHKSVSWYQQVLGQGPQFIFQYYEKEERGRGNFPDRFSARQFPNYSSELNVNALLLGDSALYLCASSLQGTGNTEAFFGQGTRLTVV.

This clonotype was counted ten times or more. The CDR3 sequence is CASSFGTGLGDNEQFF. The CDR3, as DNA: TGTGCCAGCAGCTTCGGGACAGGGCTCGGGGACAATGAGCAGTTCTTC. This chain uses TRBV7-9 with TRBJ2-1; 9 nucleotides agree with TRBD1. This CDR3 has 16 amino acids. Trimming removed 3 bases from V and 5 bases from J; junction bases left unmatched: 8. Germline CDR1 and CDR2: SEHNR and FQNEAQ (reference sequence).

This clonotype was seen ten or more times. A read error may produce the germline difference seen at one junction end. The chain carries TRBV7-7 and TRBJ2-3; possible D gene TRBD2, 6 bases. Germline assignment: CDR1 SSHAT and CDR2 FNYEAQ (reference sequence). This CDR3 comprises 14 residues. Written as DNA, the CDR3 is TGTGCTAGCAGCCCGAGCGGAGGGACAGATACGCAGTATTTT. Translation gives CASSPSGGTDTQYF.